This T cell receptor beta chain emerged from a study of long-term antiretroviral therapy in people with HIV. As for the study in general: It was about a decade after the earliest samples that the 2015 immediate-ART recommendation appeared.

The libraries were made with immunoSEQ v3.0 at survey level. TCRdb's table, derived via immunoSEQ multiplex PCR, lists solely in-frame clones and lacks some. In the table there are 25,000 or so clones, around nine tenths of which are singletons. V dropped 4 bases and J dropped 1; count of bases not matched to a gene: 7. The germline CDR1 and CDR2 sequences are SGHNT and YYREEE (reference sequence). The length of the CDR3 is 15 residues. V gene TRBV5-4 combines with J gene TRBJ1-2; 7 bases agree with TRBD1. This material consisted of unsorted PBMCs, taken 0.5 years after starting antiretroviral therapy. This receptor was obtained from a woman aged 18-30 years with HIV. CDR3 DNA sequence: TGTGCCAGCAGCATCGACAGGGCAAATAACTATGGCTACACCTTC. Protein sequence: CASSIDRANNYGYTF.